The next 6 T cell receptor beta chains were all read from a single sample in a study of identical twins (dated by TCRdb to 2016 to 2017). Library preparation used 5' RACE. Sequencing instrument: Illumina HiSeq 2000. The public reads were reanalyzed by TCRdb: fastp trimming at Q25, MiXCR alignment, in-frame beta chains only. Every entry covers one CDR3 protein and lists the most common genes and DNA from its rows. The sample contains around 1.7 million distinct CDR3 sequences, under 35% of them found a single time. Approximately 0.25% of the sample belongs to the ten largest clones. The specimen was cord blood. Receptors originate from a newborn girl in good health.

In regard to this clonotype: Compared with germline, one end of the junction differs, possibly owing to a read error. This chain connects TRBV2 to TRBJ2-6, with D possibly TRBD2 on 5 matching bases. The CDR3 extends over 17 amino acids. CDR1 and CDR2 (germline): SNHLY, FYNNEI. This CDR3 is CANSEGSWASGANVLTF. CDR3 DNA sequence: TGTGCCAACAGTGAGGGTAGTTGGGCGTCTGGGGCCAACGTCCTGACTTTC.

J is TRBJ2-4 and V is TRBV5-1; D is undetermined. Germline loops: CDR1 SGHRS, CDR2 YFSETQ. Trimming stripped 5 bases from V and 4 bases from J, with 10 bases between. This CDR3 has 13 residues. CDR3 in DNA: TGCGCCAGCAGTCATGACGGTAAAAACATTCAGTACTTC. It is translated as CASSHDGKNIQYF.

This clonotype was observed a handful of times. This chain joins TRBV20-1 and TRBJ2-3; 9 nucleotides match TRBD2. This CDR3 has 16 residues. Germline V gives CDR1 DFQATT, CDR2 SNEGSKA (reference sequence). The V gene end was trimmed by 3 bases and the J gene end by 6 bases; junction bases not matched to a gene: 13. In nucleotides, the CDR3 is TGCAGTGCTAGCCCTAGCGGGAATCTGCCCGAGGATACGCAGTATTTT. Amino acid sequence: CSASPSGNLPEDTQYF.

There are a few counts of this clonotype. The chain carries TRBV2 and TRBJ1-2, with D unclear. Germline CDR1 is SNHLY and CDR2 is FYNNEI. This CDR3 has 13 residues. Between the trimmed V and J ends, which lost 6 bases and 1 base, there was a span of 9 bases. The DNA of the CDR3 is TGTGCCAGCAGGAGCGTCTTTAACTATGGCTACACCTTC. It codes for CASRSVFNYGYTF.

CDR3: CASRNGREINEQFF. In nucleotides, the CDR3 is TGTGCCAGCAGGAACGGTCGGGAGATCAATGAGCAGTTCTTC. The chain employs TRBV6-6 and TRBJ2-1; possible D gene TRBD2, 6 bases. CDR3 length: 14 residues. Trimming pared 6 bases from V and 6 bases from J, leaving 15 bases between. The germline V gene encodes CDR1 MNHNY and CDR2 SVGAGI (reference sequence).

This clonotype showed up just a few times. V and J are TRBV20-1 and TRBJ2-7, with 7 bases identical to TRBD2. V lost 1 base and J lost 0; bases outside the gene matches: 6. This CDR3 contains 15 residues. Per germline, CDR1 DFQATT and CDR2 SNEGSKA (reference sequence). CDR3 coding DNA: TGCAGTGCTAGAGGCACCGGGACTATCTCCTACGAGCAGTACTTC. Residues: CSARGTGTISYEQYF.